This is a list of T cell receptor beta chains from one sample in a study of regulatory T cells in long-lasting Graves disease. Via MiXCR, TCRdb re-called the multiplex PCR reads, giving one row per CDR3 protein. This repertoire shows just over 600,000 distinct CDR3 sequences, approximately 15% found once; its top ten account for 18%. These sequences were also reported in another study, on T cells in Graves' hyperthyroidism and ophthalmopathy.

Sequences were derived from peripheral blood mononuclear cells (PBMCs), sampled at new diagnosis, from a patient treated with antithyroid drugs. These TCRs come from a woman aged 25 to 39 with Graves disease. The CDR3 runs from the conserved cysteine through the conserved F or W. The D gene is left open where the match is weak. Clone size, where shown, is once, few, many, or a class for clones that have expanded.

D gene: NA; clone size: few; V gene: TRBV28; J gene: TRBJ2-7; CDR3 DNA: TGTGCCAGCAGTTTGGGCTTGGGCAGTGCCTACGAGCAGTACTTC; CDR3 protein: CASSLGLGSAYEQYF
D gene: NA; clone size: many; V gene: TRBV28; J gene: TRBJ1-3; CDR3 DNA: TGTGCCAGCAGTTTTTTGGGAGGCTCTGGAAACACCATATATTTT; CDR3 protein: CASSFLGGSGNTIYF
D gene: NA; clone size: many; V gene: TRBV28; J gene: TRBJ1-1; CDR3 DNA: TGTGCCAGCAGTAATCGAGGGCCCAACACTGAAGCTTTCTTT; CDR3 protein: CASSNRGPNTEAFF
D gene: TRBD1; clone size: many; V gene: TRBV2; J gene: TRBJ2-7; CDR3 DNA: TGTGCCAGCAGTGAAACAGGATTCAGGGACAGGGACTACGAGCAGTACTTC; CDR3 protein: CASSETGFRDRDYEQYF
D gene: NA; clone size: many; V gene: TRBV28; J gene: TRBJ2-5; CDR3 DNA: TGTGCCAGCAGGATGGGGATCAAGTACCAAGAGACCCAGTACTTC; CDR3 protein: CASRMGIKYQETQYF
D gene: NA; clone size: many; V gene: TRBV6-2/TRBV6-3; J gene: TRBJ2-1; CDR3 DNA: TGTGCCAGCAGTGGCCATTGGGATGAGCAGTTCTTC; CDR3 protein: CASSGHWDEQFF
D gene: TRBD1; clone size: NA; V gene: TRBV4-1; J gene: TRBJ1-3; CDR3 DNA: TGCGCCAGCAGCCAAGAAAGGACAGGGCGGGGAAACACCATATATTTT; CDR3 protein: CASSQERTGRGNTIYF
D gene: NA; clone size: NA; V gene: TRBV6-1; J gene: TRBJ2-6; CDR3 DNA: TGTGCCAGCAGCCCAGGGTCCACAGGGGCCAACGTCCTGACTTTC; CDR3 protein: CASSPGSTGANVLTF
D gene: TRBD1; clone size: few; V gene: TRBV19; J gene: TRBJ1-2; CDR3 DNA: TGTGCCAGTAGTATCCGGCCAGGACAGGGCTTCTATGGCTACACCTTC; CDR3 protein: CASSIRPGQGFYGYTF
D gene: TRBD2; clone size: many; V gene: TRBV6-5; J gene: TRBJ2-3; CDR3 DNA: TGTGCCAGCAGTTACAAAGCGGGGGCAGATACGCAGTATTTT; CDR3 protein: CASSYKAGADTQYF